One and the same sample provided the 20 T cell receptor beta chains below, sequenced in a study of blood T cell dynamics during melanoma immunotherapy. The time point: pre-treatment baseline. This table comes from immunoSEQ multiplex PCR, and its TCRdb copy is limited to in-frame clones, with some not included. Among tens of thousands of clones listed, about 90% were seen once. The source was blood, collected from a patient treated with checkpoint blockade. These receptor sequences come from a human donor with melanoma.

The gene calls are TRBV30 and TRBJ1-1, with TRBD1 matching over 8 bases. V shed 4 bases, J shed 5 bases, and the junction held 9 bases outside the gene matches. Looked up from germline, CDR1 is GTSNPN and CDR2 is SVGIG (reference sequence). This CDR3 region has 14 residues. The CDR3 bases are TGTGCCTGGAAACGAAGGGACAGGAGGACTGAAGCTTTCTTT. Its protein is CAWKRRDRRTEAFF.

The CDR3 loop reads CASSQAGTGFSSPLHF. In DNA, the CDR3 is TGCGCCAGCAGCCAAGCCGGGACAGGGTTCAGTTCACCCCTCCACTTT. The gene calls are TRBV4-1 and TRBJ1-6; 9 nucleotides match TRBD1. Germline-derived CDR1 and CDR2 are MGHRA and YSYEKL. CDR3 length equals 16 residues. The trim removed 1 base at V and 9 bases at J, leaving 7 bases unmatched.

The V and J genes are TRBV28 and TRBJ1-6; 8 bases are shared with TRBD1. From germline, CDR1 is MDHEN and CDR2 SYDVKM. The CDR3 runs to 14 residues. Germline trimming cut 5 bases from V and 9 bases from J; bases unmatched to any gene: 6. CDR3 protein: CASSIRQGSSPLHF. DNA of the CDR3: TGTGCCAGCAGTATTCGACAGGGGAGTTCACCCCTCCACTTT.

The rearrangement uses TRBV19 and TRBJ2-7; unclear D gene. Trimming pared 7 bases from V and 5 bases from J, leaving 18 bases between. Germline V lookup: CDR1 LNHDA, CDR2 SQIVND (reference sequence). CDR3 length: 14 amino acids. The CDR3 here is CASTRTIGANEQYF. The CDR3 nucleotides read TGTGCCAGTACCCGGACCATAGGAGCCAACGAGCAGTACTTC.

The chain carries TRBV7-3 and TRBJ2-3; no firm D call. The germline gives CDR1 SGHTA, CDR2 FQGTGA. The V end lost 2 bases, the J end lost 2 bases, and 8 bases lay between the germline ends. The CDR3 totals 14 residues. The CDR3 loop reads CASSLGRITDTQYF. The CDR3 DNA follows: TGTGCCAGCAGCTTAGGGCGAATCACAGATACGCAGTATTTT.

This clone showed up just once. CDR3 nucleotide sequence: TGTGCCAGCTCACTAGCGGGGGGGCCCAATGAGCAGTTCTTC. The encoded protein is CASSLAGGPNEQFF. The chain joins TRBV18 to TRBJ2-1, with 11 bases fitting TRBD2. CDR3 size: 14 residues. Trimming removed 4 bases from V and 6 bases from J; junction bases left unmatched: 2. The germline V gene encodes CDR1 KGHSH and CDR2 LQKENI.

This clone has a handful of counts. The gene calls are TRBV7-6 and TRBJ1-1; D call uncertain. The CDR3 runs to 13 residues. The germline CDR1 and CDR2 sequences are SGHVS and FNYEAQ. Trimming pared 0 bases from V and 7 bases from J, leaving 9 bases between. As DNA, the CDR3 is TGTGCCAGCAGCTTAGCGCAATACCGTGAAGCTTTCTTT. Its translation is CASSLAQYREAFF.

The V call is TRBV11-1, the J call TRBJ2-7; perhaps D is TRBD1 or TRBD2 (7 bases each). V dropped 3 bases and J dropped 2 bases, with 23 bases sitting between them. CDR3 length: 18 amino acids. Germline CDR1 is SGHAT and CDR2 is FQDESV (reference sequence). CDR3: CASSLDLSGGQHPYEQYF. The CDR3 DNA reads as TGTGCCAGCAGCTTGGATTTATCGGGGGGACAGCACCCCTACGAGCAGTACTTC.

This clone was found once. The gene calls are TRBV7-2 and TRBJ2-5, with D possibly TRBD1 on 5 matching bases. Trimming removed 3 bases at V and 11 bases at J, with 22 bases between. The CDR3 loop spans 15 amino acids. Germline lookup yields CDR1 SGHTA and CDR2 FQGNSA. The CDR3 nucleotides read TGTGCCAGCAGCTTCTATACAGGCCAATCTTCAGAGCAGTACTTC. Its protein is CASSFYTGQSSEQYF.

This clone appeared once. The gene calls are TRBV7-9 and TRBJ2-7; no reliable D call. Germline V gives CDR1 SEHNR, CDR2 FQNEAQ (reference sequence). This CDR3 is 12 amino acids long. V was clipped by 4 bases and J by 6 bases, with 10 bases between them. CDR3 in amino acids: CASSSRRGEQYF. CDR3 nucleotide sequence: TGTGCCAGCAGCTCTAGACGAGGCGAGCAGTACTTC. The complete variable domain, with remaining parts taken from reference TRBV7-9 and TRBJ2-7, reads DTGVSQNPRHKITKRGQNVTFRCDPISEHNRLYWYRQTLGQGPEFLTYFQNEAQLEKSRLLSDRFSAERPKGSFSTLEIQRTEQGDSAMYLCASSSRRGEQYFGPGTRLTVT.

The chain couples TRBV6-5 to TRBJ2-7, with unresolved D. The CDR3 consists of 15 residues. V was shortened by 6 bases and J by 3 bases, with 18 bases between the two germline ends. Germline CDR1 reads MNHEY; CDR2 reads SVGAGI. The CDR3 nucleotides are TGTGCCAGCAGCCTCTACGGTACCCTCAACTACGAGCAGTACTTC. Its translation is CASSLYGTLNYEQYF.

This chain connects TRBV19 to TRBJ1-2, with no clear D. The V end lost 7 bases, the J end lost 7 bases, and 16 bases lay between the germline ends. The CDR3 is 13 amino acids. Germline V gene lookup returns CDR1 LNHDA and CDR2 SQIVND (reference sequence). The CDR3 bases are TGTGCCAGTACCATGACCCCGTTCGCTGGCTACACCTTC. Protein: CASTMTPFAGYTF.

The CDR3 DNA reads as TGCGCCAGCAAGTTATTTCCGCGAAAGACCTATGGCTACACCTTC. Protein sequence: CASKLFPRKTYGYTF. This chain links TRBV10-1 with TRBJ1-2, with D unclear. This CDR3 is 15 amino acids long. V was pared by 7 bases and J by 4 bases, with 19 bases between. Germline CDR1 reads WNHNN; CDR2 reads SYGVQD (reference sequence).

V gene TRBV28 combines with J gene TRBJ2-3; D is uncertain. The CDR3 has 12 amino acids. Germline CDR1 MDHEN, CDR2 SYDVKM. V was cut by 7 bases and J by 4 bases, with 9 bases left in between. In DNA, the CDR3 is TGTGCCAGCACCAAGAACCCAGATACGCAGTATTTT. Translating gives CASTKNPDTQYF.

The V and J genes are TRBV4-1 and TRBJ1-2, with D uncertain. Between the trimmed V and J ends, which lost 5 bases and 2 bases, there was a span of 9 bases. The CDR3 has 13 amino acids. Per the germline V gene, CDR1 is MGHRA and CDR2 is YSYEKL. The CDR3 loop is CASSGIGNYGYTF. The CDR3 DNA follows: TGCGCCAGCAGCGGGATAGGGAACTATGGCTACACCTTC.

The CDR3 sequence is CASSAGTYGYTF. The CDR3, as DNA: TGTGCCAGCAGTGCGGGCACCTATGGCTACACCTTC. This chain uses TRBV6-1 with TRBJ1-2; D gene unclear. With 4 bases removed from V and 4 bases from J, the gap between germline ends came to 7 bases. Germline values: CDR1 MNHNS, CDR2 SASEGT. CDR3 length: 12 amino acids.

This chain connects TRBV27 to TRBJ2-5; either TRBD1 or TRBD2 may supply D (6 bases each). This CDR3 region has 13 residues. V was trimmed by 7 bases and J by 4 bases, leaving 13 bases between them. Germline-derived CDR1 and CDR2 are MNHEY and SMNVEV (reference sequence). In DNA, the CDR3 is TGTGCCAGCACATCAGAGGGGGGAGAGACCCAGTACTTC. Translated, it gives CASTSEGGETQYF.

V and J are TRBV19 and TRBJ2-7; the D call may be TRBD1 or TRBD2 (5 bases each). The ends were cut back, 5 bases at V and 1 base at J, with 36 bases in the middle. This CDR3 comprises 22 residues. CDR1 is LNHDA, CDR2 SQIVND, per germline (reference sequence). The DNA of the CDR3 is TGTGCCAGTAGTCCTACGAGGGGCGCTTTTGGTTTTTTTTGGACCAAATCCTACGAGCAGTACTTC. Its protein is CASSPTRGAFGFFWTKSYEQYF.

V and J are TRBV7-8 and TRBJ1-5; possible D gene TRBD1, 6 bases. CDR1 is SGHVS and CDR2 is FQNEAQ in the germline V gene. V was clipped by 6 bases and J by 5 bases, with 11 bases between them. CDR3 length: 13 residues. CDR3: CASSSGVDQPQHF. In nucleotides, the CDR3 is TGTGCCAGCAGTTCAGGGGTAGATCAGCCCCAGCATTTT.

V is TRBV19 and J is TRBJ2-1; the D call may be TRBD1 or TRBD2 (5 bases each). Trimming took 4 bases from V and 7 from J, leaving 14 bases between them. Germline V CDR1 and CDR2: LNHDA, SQIVND (reference sequence). The CDR3 runs 14 residues. The CDR3 sequence: CASSRTRGENEQFF. The CDR3, as DNA: TGTGCCAGTAGTAGAACTAGAGGGGAGAATGAGCAGTTCTTC.